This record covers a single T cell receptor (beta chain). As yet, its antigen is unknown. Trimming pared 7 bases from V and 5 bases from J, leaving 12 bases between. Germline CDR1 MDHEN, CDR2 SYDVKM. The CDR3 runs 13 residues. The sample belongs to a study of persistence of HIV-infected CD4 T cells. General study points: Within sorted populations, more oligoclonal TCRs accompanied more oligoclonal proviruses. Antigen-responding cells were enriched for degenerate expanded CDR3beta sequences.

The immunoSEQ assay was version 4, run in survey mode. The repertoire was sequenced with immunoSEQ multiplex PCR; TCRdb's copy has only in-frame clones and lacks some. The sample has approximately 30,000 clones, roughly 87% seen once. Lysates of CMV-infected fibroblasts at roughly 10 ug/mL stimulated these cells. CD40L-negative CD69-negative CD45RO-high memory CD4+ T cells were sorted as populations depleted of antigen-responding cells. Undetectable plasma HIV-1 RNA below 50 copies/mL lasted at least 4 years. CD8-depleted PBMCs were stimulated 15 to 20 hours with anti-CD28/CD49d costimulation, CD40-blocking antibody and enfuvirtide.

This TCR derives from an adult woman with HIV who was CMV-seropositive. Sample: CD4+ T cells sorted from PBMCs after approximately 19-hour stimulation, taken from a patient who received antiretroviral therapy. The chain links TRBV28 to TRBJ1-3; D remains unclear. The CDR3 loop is CASKEQKRNTIYF. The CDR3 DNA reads TGTGCCAGCAAGGAGCAGAAAAGAAACACCATATATTTT.